The 8 T cell receptor beta chains reported below all come from one sample, sequenced in a study of T cell responses to AZD1222 COVID-19 vaccine. Repertoires were generated with immunoSEQ multiplex PCR, while TCRdb's copy carries only in-frame clones and drops some. Here the sample spans approximately 70,000 clones, 88% being singletons. The sequences come from peripheral blood, collected 28 days after the second dose of the MenACWY control vaccine. Source of these receptors: an adult who received the MenACWY meningococcal vaccine as a control.

CDR3 sequence reads: CASSPADRVAGELFF. Here the CDR3 DNA reads TGTGCCAGCAGCCCCGCGGACAGGGTTGCCGGGGAGCTGTTTTTT. The chain employs TRBV3-1 (or the pseudogene TRBV3-2) and TRBJ2-2; TRBD1 agrees at 8 bases. V gave up 4 bases and J gave up 6 bases; unmatched junction bases: 7. This CDR3 is built from 15 residues. From germline, CDR1 is LGHDT and CDR2 YNNKEL (reference sequence).

The V call is TRBV7-2, the J call TRBJ2-5; the match to TRBD2 covers 12 bases. The junction had 6 bases not matched to a gene; V was cut back by 4 bases and J by 9 bases. The CDR3 consists of 14 residues. The germline gives CDR1 SGHTA, CDR2 FQGNSA. The CDR3, as DNA: TGTGCCAGCAGCTCCGGACTAGCGGGACAGGCCCAGTACTTC. Amino acid sequence: CASSSGLAGQAQYF.

J is TRBJ1-4 and V is TRBV5-3; D is undetermined. TRBV5-3 is flagged as an ORF with uncertain function. The CDR3 is 12 residues long. The V end lost 7 bases, the J end lost 7 bases, and 11 bases lay between the germline ends. The CDR3 nucleotides read TGTGCCAGAGGCATCGGGTGTGAAAAACTGTTTTTT. Translated: CARGIGCEKLFF.

V gene TRBV5-1 combines with J gene TRBJ2-1; 9 nucleotides match TRBD2. V lost 4 bases, J lost 6 bases, and 11 bases stayed unmatched. Germline V gene data show CDR1 as SGHRS and CDR2 as YFSETQ. The CDR3 length is 16 residues. The CDR3 coding sequence is TGCGCCAGCAGCCCGCGGGCACTAGCGGGCGGCAATGAGCAGTTCTTC. This translates into CASSPRALAGGNEQFF.

The chain carries TRBV30 and TRBJ1-2; unclear D gene. CDR1 GTSNPN and CDR2 SVGIG come from the germline V gene (reference sequence). V lost 0 bases and J lost 8, with 16 bases in between. The CDR3 consists of 14 residues. CDR3 nucleotide sequence: TGTGCCTGGAGTGTTCTAATTGGGGAGGCCGGCTACACCTTC. It yields the protein CAWSVLIGEAGYTF.

The rearrangement joins TRBV3-1 (or the pseudogene TRBV3-2) to TRBJ1-5; 9 nucleotides line up with TRBD1. Germline V gene lookup returns CDR1 LGHDT and CDR2 YNNKEL (reference sequence). This CDR3 comprises 15 residues. Unmatched junction bases numbered 15, after V lost 3 bases and J lost 15 bases. The CDR3 bases are TGTGCCAGCAGCCATTTTGGGGTCCCGGGACAGGGCACGCATTTT. Translating it yields CASSHFGVPGQGTHF.

This clone has only one observation. This chain links TRBV6-4 with TRBJ1-4; 10 positions agree with TRBD1. The CDR3 contains 16 residues. Trimming at V came to 2 bases and at J to 8 bases, leaving 8 bases not matched to a gene. The V gene's germline CDR1 is MRHNA and CDR2 SNTAGT. As DNA, the CDR3 is TGTGCCAGCAGTGACGTTACCGGGACAGGGGAGGAAAAACTGTTTTTT. This translates into CASSDVTGTGEEKLFF.

The chain is built from TRBV5-1 and TRBJ1-2; D is unclear. The germline gives CDR1 SGHRS, CDR2 YFSETQ. CDR3 length equals 17 residues. V was shortened by 0 bases and J by 1 base, with 16 bases between the two germline ends. CDR3 in amino acids: CASSLGLPDGVNYGYTF. CDR3 bases: TGCGCCAGCAGCTTGGGGCTACCGGACGGCGTTAACTATGGCTACACCTTC.